This T cell receptor (beta chain) was sequenced in a study of shared clonotypes between healthy human individuals. Study-level information: The cohort comprised a couple of women and a few men. Their ages spanned 18 to 49 years.

Researchers partitioned CD4+ cells into CD45RA+ naive and CD45RA-negative memory subsets. Remarks on this clone: Its antigen is still unknown.

The method was immunoSEQ multiplex PCR; TCRdb's version includes in-frame clones alone and lacks a portion of them. Here the sample spans more than 2,000,000 clones, approximately 94% being singletons. Study conclusions and caveats: A few donors showed sharing of around 5% of naive CD4 clonotypes.

The sequence was collected from a man aged 18 to 30 in good health. Material: naive CD4+ T cells sorted from blood. Subset noted: CD45RA+ positively selected.

CDR3 coding DNA: TGTGCCAGCAGCCGTAGCGGGGTAGTCGATACGCAGTATTTT. This sequence encodes CASSRSGVVDTQYF. The V call is TRBV7-9, the J call TRBJ2-3; 8 nucleotides agree with TRBD2. CDR3 size: 14 residues. V lost 5 bases to trimming and J lost 6 bases; unmatched junction nucleotides: 7. CDR1 is SEHNR, CDR2 FQNEAQ, per germline (reference sequence).